The 17 T cell receptor beta chains presented below share a single source sample, sequenced in a study of CD8 T cells in Susac syndrome. Random hexamers were used to reverse transcribe an amount of roughly 0.45 to 1 ug RNA. In TCRdb, the immunoSEQ multiplex PCR reads were re-called with MiXCR into one record per CDR3 protein. The table has around 170,000 distinct CDR3 sequences, approximately 96% seen once. Sequencing was performed on CD4+ T cells from PBMCs. These receptors were collected from a human donor with Susac syndrome.

V and J are TRBV7-6 and TRBJ2-7; possible D gene TRBD2, 6 bases. Between the trimmed V and J ends, which lost 1 base and 6 bases, there was a span of 16 bases. The CDR3 runs to 15 residues. CDR1 is SGHVS, CDR2 FNYEAQ, per germline. The CDR3 protein is CASSLVAARHGEQYF. CDR3 in DNA: TGTGCCAGCAGCTTAGTAGCGGCCAGGCATGGCGAGCAGTACTTC.

The chain joins TRBV5-4 to TRBJ1-4; tentative D call: TRBD1 (5 bases). V lost 2 bases and J 7 bases, leaving 12 bases between the germline ends. CDR3 length equals 14 residues. Germline CDR1 SGHNT, CDR2 YYREEE (reference sequence). The CDR3 DNA reads as TGTGCCAGCAGCTTCCGGGACGAGGGTGAAAAACTGTTTTTT. Amino acids: CASSFRDEGEKLFF.

The genes are TRBV4-2 and TRBJ1-5; 9 bases map to TRBD1. The V gene's germline CDR1 is LGHNA and CDR2 YNFKEQ. V trimming: 4 bases; J trimming: 4 bases; junction bases outside the gene matches: 8. The CDR3 is 16 amino acids. The chain's CDR3 is CASSPTDRGENQPQHF. CDR3 DNA sequence: TGTGCCAGCAGCCCAACGGACAGGGGCGAGAATCAGCCCCAGCATTTT.

The chain employs TRBV9 and TRBJ2-7; D call uncertain. The CDR3 sequence is 14 residues long. Looked up from germline, CDR1 is SGDLS and CDR2 is YYNGEE. V shed 0 bases and J shed 0 bases, with 7 bases lying between them. The CDR3 sequence is CASSVGGNSYEQYF. The CDR3 nucleotides are TGTGCCAGCAGCGTAGGAGGTAACTCCTACGAGCAGTACTTC.

The chain has TRBV7-2 and TRBJ2-7, with TRBD2 matching 8 bases. V gave up 1 base and J gave up 3 bases; unmatched junction bases: 5. CDR1 is SGHTA, CDR2 FQGNSA, per germline. CDR3 length equals 15 residues. The CDR3 sequence is CASSLVAGSDYEQYF. The CDR3 nucleotides read TGTGCCAGCAGCTTAGTAGCGGGGTCTGACTACGAGCAGTACTTC.

This clonotype has a single count. The chain combines TRBV2 with TRBJ1-3; TRBD1 is a possible D gene (6 bases). V was pared by 6 bases and J by 8 bases, with 11 bases between. The CDR3 is 12 amino acids. CDR1 is SNHLY, CDR2 FYNNEI, per germline. The CDR3 is CASRGTSDTIYF. The CDR3 DNA is TGTGCCAGCAGGGGGACATCGGACACCATATATTTT.

This chain links TRBV4-1 with TRBJ2-2; D not resolved. The CDR3 length is 15 residues. The germline gives CDR1 MGHRA, CDR2 YSYEKL. V gave up 6 bases and J gave up 2 bases, with 13 bases separating them. The CDR3 bases are TGCGCCAGCAGGGCGTATCAATCTAACACCGGGGAGCTGTTTTTT. As protein: CASRAYQSNTGELFF.

The chain is built from TRBV27 and TRBJ1-2; TRBD1 agrees at 9 bases. CDR3 length equals 16 residues. V shed 5 bases and J 6 bases; nucleotides not matched to a gene: 13. Germline assignment: CDR1 MNHEY and CDR2 SMNVEV (reference sequence). This chain's CDR3 is CASSLRPGQGMHGYTF. In nucleotides, the CDR3 is TGTGCCAGCAGTCTACGCCCGGGACAGGGAATGCATGGCTACACCTTC.

The chain is built from TRBV5-1 and TRBJ2-3, with D uncertain. The V end was cut by 7 bases, the J end by 0 bases, with 9 bases between. This CDR3 has 13 amino acids. CDR1 is SGHRS and CDR2 is YFSETQ in the germline V gene. The CDR3, as DNA: TGCGCCAGCGGTCCCCCTAGCACAGATACGCAGTATTTT. It is translated as CASGPPSTDTQYF.

The chain uses TRBV20-1 and TRBJ2-1; 9 nucleotides agree with TRBD2. Germline V lookup: CDR1 DFQATT, CDR2 SNEGSKA (reference sequence). Trimming removed 2 bases from V and 0 bases from J; junction bases left unmatched: 8. The CDR3 contains 17 residues. CDR3 loop: CSARIPSGMSSYNEQFF. CDR3 in DNA: TGCAGTGCTAGAATTCCTAGCGGGATGAGCTCCTACAATGAGCAGTTCTTC.

This rearrangement joins TRBV6-5 to TRBJ1-1; D not certain. The germline V gene encodes CDR1 MNHEY and CDR2 SVGAGI. With 2 bases removed from V and 0 bases from J, the gap between germline ends came to 13 bases. This CDR3 contains 16 residues. CDR3 sequence (DNA): TGTGCCAGCAGTTACACCACTCTACCCATGAACACTGAAGCTTTCTTT. It yields the protein CASSYTTLPMNTEAFF.

J is TRBJ2-1 and V is TRBV30; D call uncertain. CDR3 size: 16 residues. The germline CDR1 and CDR2 sequences are GTSNPN and SVGIG (reference sequence). Trimming pared 4 bases from V and 5 bases from J, leaving 21 bases between. This CDR3 reads CAWTPLVTGINNEQFF. The CDR3 bases are TGTGCCTGGACCCCCCTAGTTACGGGCATAAACAATGAGCAGTTCTTC. The variable domain in full, completed from reference TRBV30 and TRBJ2-1, reads SQTIHQWPATLVQPVGSPLSLECTVEGTSNPNLYWYRQAAGRGLQLLFYSVGIGQISSEVPQNLSASRPQDRQFILSSKKLLLSDSGFYLCAWTPLVTGINNEQFFGPGTRLTVL.

This clonotype was observed once. This chain joins TRBV29-1 and TRBJ1-1; D remains ambiguous. The CDR3 runs to 13 residues. In germline, CDR1 is SQVTM, CDR2 ANQGSEA. V was trimmed by 5 bases and J by 2 bases, leaving 12 bases between them. In DNA, the CDR3 is TGCAGCGTTCGAAGATCCGAAAACACTGAAGCTTTCTTT. It codes for CSVRRSENTEAFF.

V is TRBV4-1 and J is TRBJ2-5; no firm D call. This CDR3 has 15 residues. The V end lost 1 base, the J end lost 1 base, and 10 bases lay between the germline ends. Germline V lookup: CDR1 MGHRA, CDR2 YSYEKL. Written as DNA, the CDR3 is TGCGCCAGCAGCCAAGGGATCGGCGTCCAAGAGACCCAGTACTTC. Residues: CASSQGIGVQETQYF.

The CDR3 DNA reads as TGTGCCAGCAGTTACCCCATGAACACCGGGGAGCTGTTTTTT. Amino acids: CASSYPMNTGELFF. J is TRBJ2-2 and V is TRBV6-6; D call uncertain. CDR3 length: 14 residues. Germline CDR1 is MNHNY and CDR2 is SVGAGI (reference sequence). V shed 2 bases and J shed 1 base, with 5 bases lying between them.

The CDR3 nucleotides are TGTGCCAGCAGCCAAGATCGTGGCGGGGGGAAGGTAGTAGAGACCCAGTACTTC. Translation gives CASSQDRGGGKVVETQYF. The chain couples TRBV14 to TRBJ2-5, with TRBD2 matching 8 bases. Trimming took 0 bases from V and 4 from J; bases not matched to a gene: 13. Germline V gives CDR1 SGHDN, CDR2 FVKESK. The CDR3 covers 18 residues.

This rearrangement joins TRBV7-2 to TRBJ1-5; D is perhaps TRBD1 (5 bases). Trimming shortened V by 1 base and J by 5 bases, and 12 bases separated the two germline ends. Germline CDR1 is SGHTA and CDR2 is FQGNSA. The CDR3 runs to 15 residues. This chain's CDR3 is CASSLDGREDQPQHF. The CDR3 nucleotides read TGTGCCAGCAGCTTAGATGGCAGGGAAGATCAGCCCCAGCATTTT.